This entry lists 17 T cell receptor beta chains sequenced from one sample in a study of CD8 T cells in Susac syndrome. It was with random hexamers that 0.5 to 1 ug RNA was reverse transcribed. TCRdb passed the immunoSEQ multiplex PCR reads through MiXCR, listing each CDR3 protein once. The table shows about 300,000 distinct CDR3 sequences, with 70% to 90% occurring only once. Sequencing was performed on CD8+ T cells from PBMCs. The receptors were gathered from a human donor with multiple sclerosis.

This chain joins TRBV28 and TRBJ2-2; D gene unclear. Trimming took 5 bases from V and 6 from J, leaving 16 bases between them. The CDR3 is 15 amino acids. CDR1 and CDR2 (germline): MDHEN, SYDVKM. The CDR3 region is CASSTIRDPAGELFF. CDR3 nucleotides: TGTGCCAGCAGTACCATCCGAGACCCCGCCGGGGAGCTGTTTTTT. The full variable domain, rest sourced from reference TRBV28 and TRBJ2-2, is DVKVTQSSRYLVKRTGEKVFLECVQDMDHENMFWYRQDPGLGLRLIYFSYDVKMKEKGDIPEGYSVSREKKERFSLILESASTNQTSMYLCASSTIRDPAGELFFGEGSRLTVL.

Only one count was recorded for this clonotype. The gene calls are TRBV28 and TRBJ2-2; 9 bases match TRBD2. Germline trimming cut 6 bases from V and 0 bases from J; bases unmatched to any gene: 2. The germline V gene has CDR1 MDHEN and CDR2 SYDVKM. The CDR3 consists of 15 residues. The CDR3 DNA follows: TGTGCCAGCAGCTGGACTAGCGCGAACACCGGGGAGCTGTTTTTT. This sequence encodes CASSWTSANTGELFF.

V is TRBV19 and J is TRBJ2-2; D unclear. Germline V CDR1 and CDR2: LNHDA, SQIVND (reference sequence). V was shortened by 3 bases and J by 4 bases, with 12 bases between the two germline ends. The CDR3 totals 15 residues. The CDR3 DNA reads TGTGCCAGTAGTATTTCTTCCTTTGGCACCGGGGAGCTGTTTTTT. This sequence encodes CASSISSFGTGELFF.

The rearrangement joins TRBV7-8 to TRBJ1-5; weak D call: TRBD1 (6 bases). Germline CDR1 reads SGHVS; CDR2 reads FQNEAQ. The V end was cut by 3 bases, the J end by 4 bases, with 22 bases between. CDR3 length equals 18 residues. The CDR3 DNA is TGTGCCAGCAGCTTTAACGGTCGACTACAGGGTATAAATCAGCCCCAGCATTTT. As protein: CASSFNGRLQGINQPQHF.

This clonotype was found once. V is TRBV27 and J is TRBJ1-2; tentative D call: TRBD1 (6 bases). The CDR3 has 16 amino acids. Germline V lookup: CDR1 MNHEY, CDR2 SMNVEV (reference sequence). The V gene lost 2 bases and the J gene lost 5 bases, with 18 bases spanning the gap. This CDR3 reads CASSLTGARPDYGYTF. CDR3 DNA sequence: TGTGCCAGCAGTTTAACGGGGGCGCGTCCCGATTATGGCTACACCTTC.

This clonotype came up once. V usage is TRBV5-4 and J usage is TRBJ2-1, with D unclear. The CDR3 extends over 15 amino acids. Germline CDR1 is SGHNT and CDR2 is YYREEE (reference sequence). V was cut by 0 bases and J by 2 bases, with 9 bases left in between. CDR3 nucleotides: TGTGCCAGCAGCTTGGTGGCGGCCCCCTACAATGAGCAGTTCTTC. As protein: CASSLVAAPYNEQFF.

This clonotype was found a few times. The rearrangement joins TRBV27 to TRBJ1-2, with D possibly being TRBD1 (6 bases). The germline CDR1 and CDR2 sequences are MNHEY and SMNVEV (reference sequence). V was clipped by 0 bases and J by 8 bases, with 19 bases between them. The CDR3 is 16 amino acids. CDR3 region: CASSLSILKGDNGYTF. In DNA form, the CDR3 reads TGTGCCAGCAGTTTATCGATTTTGAAGGGGGACAACGGCTACACCTTC.

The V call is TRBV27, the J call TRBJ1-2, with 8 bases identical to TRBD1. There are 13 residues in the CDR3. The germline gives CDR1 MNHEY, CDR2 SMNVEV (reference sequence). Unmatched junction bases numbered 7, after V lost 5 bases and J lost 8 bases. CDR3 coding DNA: TGTGCCAGCAGTACCGGACAGGGCCGGGGCTACACCTTC. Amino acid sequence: CASSTGQGRGYTF.

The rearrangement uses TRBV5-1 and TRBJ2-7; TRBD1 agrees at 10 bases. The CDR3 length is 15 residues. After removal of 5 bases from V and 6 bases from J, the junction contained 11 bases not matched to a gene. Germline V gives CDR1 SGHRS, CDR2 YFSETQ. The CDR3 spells CASRDRGPRAGEQYF. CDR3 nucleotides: TGCGCCAGCAGAGACAGGGGGCCTCGAGCCGGCGAGCAGTACTTC.

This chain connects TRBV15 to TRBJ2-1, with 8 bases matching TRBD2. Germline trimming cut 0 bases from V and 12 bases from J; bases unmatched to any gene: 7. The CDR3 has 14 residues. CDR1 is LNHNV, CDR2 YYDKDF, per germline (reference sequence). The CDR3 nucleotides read TGTGCCACCAGCAGAGATAGTAGCGGGATTTGGCAGTTCTTC. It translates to CATSRDSSGIWQFF. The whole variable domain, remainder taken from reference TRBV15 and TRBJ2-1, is DAMVIQNPRYQVTQFGKPVTLSCSQTLNHNVMYWYQQKSSQAPKLLFHYYDKDFNNEADTPDNFQSRRPNTSFCFLDIRSPGLGDTAMYLCATSRDSSGIWQFFGPGTRLTVL.

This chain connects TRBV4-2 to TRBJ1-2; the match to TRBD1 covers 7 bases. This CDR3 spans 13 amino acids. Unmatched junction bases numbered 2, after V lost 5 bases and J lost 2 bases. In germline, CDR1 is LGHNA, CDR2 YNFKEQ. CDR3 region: CASSWGQNYGYTF. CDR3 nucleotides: TGTGCCAGCAGCTGGGGACAGAACTATGGCTACACCTTC.

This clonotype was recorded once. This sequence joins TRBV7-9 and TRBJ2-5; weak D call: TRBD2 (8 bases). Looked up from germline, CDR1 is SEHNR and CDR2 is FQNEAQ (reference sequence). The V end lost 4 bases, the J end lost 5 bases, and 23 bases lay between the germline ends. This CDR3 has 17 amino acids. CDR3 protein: CASSSGGSGTAMETQYF. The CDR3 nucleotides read TGTGCCAGCAGCTCAGGGGGTAGCGGGACCGCCATGGAGACCCAGTACTTC.

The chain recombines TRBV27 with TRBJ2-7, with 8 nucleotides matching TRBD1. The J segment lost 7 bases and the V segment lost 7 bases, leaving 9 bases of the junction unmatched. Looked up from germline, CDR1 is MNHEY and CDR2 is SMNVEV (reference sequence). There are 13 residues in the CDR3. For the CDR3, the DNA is TGTGCCAGCACCCACCCAGGGGGCGTTGAGCAGTACTTC. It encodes CASTHPGGVEQYF.

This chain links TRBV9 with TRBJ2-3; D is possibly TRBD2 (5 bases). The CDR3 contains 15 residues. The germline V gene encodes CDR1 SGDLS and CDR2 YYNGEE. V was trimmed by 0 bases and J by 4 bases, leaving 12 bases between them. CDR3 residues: CASSVDGEPADTQYF. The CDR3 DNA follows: TGTGCCAGCAGCGTAGATGGGGAGCCCGCAGATACGCAGTATTTT.

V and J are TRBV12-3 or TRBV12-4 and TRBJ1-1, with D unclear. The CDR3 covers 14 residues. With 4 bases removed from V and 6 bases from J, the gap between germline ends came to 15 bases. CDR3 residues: CASSSGSEAAEAFF. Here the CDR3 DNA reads TGTGCCAGCAGTTCCGGGTCTGAGGCCGCTGAAGCTTTCTTT.

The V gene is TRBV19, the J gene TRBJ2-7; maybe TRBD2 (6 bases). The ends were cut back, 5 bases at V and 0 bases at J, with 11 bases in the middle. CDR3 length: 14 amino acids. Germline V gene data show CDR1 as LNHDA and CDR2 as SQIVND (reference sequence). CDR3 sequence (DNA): TGTGCCAGTAGTCCGGGACTCCCCTCCTACGAGCAGTACTTC. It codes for CASSPGLPSYEQYF.

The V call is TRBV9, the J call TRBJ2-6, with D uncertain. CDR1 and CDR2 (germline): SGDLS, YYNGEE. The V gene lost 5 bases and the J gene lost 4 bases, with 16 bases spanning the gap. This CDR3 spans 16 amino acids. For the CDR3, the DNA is TGTGCCAGCAGTGATCCGACACCGCGGGGGGCCAACGTCCTGACTTTC. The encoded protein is CASSDPTPRGANVLTF.